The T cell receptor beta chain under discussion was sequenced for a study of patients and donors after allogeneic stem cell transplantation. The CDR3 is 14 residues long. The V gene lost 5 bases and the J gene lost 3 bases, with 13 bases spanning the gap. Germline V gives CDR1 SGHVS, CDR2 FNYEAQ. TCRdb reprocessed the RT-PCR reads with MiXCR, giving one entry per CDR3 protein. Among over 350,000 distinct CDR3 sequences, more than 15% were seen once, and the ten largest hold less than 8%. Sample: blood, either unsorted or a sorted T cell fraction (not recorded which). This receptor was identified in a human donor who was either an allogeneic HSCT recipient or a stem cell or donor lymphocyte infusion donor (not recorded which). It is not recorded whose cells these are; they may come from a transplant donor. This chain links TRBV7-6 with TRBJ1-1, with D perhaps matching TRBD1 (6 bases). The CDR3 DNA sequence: TGTGCCAGCAGCACAGGGTTCCGGGACACTGAAGCTTTCTTT. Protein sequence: CASSTGFRDTEAFF.